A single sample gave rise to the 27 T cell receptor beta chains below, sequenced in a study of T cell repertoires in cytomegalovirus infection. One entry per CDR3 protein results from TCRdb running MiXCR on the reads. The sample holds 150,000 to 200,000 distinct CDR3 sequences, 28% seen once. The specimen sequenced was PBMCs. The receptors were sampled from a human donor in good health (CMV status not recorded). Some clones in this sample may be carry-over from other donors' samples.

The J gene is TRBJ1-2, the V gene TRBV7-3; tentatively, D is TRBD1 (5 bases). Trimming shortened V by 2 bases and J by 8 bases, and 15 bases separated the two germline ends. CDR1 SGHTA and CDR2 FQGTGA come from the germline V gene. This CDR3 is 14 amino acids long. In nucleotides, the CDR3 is TGTGCCAGCAGCTTATCGCCGGGGGAGAGGGGCTACACCTTC. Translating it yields CASSLSPGERGYTF.

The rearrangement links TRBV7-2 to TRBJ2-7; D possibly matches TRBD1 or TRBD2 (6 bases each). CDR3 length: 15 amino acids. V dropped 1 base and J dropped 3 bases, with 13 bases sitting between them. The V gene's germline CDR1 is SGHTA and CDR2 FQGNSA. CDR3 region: CASSLGAGTIYEQYF. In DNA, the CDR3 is TGTGCCAGCAGCTTAGGTGCGGGGACAATCTACGAGCAGTACTTC.

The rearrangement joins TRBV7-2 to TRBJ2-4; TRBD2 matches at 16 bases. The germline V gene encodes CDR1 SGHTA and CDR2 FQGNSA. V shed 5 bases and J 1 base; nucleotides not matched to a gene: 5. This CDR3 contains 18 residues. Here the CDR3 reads CASSAGLAGGSAKNIQYF. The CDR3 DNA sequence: TGTGCCAGCAGCGCGGGACTAGCGGGGGGGTCCGCCAAAAACATTCAGTACTTC.

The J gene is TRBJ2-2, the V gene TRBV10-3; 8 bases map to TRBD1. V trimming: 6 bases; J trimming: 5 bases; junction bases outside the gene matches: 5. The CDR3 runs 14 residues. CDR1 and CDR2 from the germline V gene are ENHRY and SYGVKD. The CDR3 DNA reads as TGTGCCATCAGCGGAACAGGGGGGACCGGGGAGCTGTTTTTT. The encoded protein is CAISGTGGTGELFF.

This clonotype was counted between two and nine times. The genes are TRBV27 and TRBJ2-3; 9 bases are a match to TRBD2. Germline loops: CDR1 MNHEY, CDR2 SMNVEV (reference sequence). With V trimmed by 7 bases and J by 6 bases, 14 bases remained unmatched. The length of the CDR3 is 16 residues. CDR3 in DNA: TGTGCCAGCAAACCCTGGACTAGCGCCGCCCTGGATACGCAGTATTTT. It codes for CASKPWTSAALDTQYF.

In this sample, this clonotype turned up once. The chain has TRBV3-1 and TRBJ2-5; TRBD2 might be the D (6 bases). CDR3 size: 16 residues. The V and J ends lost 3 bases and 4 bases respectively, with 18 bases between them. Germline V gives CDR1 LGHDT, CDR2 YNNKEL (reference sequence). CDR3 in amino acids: CASSHWDWRGGETQYF. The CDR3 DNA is TGTGCCAGCAGCCACTGGGACTGGAGGGGTGGAGAGACCCAGTACTTC.

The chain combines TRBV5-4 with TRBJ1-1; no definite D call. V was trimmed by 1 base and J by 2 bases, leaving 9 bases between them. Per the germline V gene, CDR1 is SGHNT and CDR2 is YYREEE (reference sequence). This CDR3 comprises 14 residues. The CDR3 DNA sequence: TGTGCCAGCAGCTTGTCGCAGATTAACACTGAAGCTTTCTTT. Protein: CASSLSQINTEAFF.

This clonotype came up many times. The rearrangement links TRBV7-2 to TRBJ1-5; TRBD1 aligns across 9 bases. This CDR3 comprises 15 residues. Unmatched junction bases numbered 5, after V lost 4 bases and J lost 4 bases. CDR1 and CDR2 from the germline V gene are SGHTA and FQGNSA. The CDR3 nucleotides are TGTGCCAGCAGCTCCGACAGGGGGAGGAATCAGCCCCAGCATTTT. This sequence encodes CASSSDRGRNQPQHF. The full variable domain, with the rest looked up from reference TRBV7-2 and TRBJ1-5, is GAGVSQSPSNKVTEKGKDVELRCDPISGHTALYWYRQSLGQGLEFLIYFQGNSAPDKSGLPSDRFSAERTGGSVSTLTIQRTQQEDSAVYLCASSSDRGRNQPQHFGDGTRLSIL.

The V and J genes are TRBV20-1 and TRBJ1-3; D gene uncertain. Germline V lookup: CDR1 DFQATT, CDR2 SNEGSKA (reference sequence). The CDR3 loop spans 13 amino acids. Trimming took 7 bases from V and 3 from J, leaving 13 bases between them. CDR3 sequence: CSVLGEIGNTIYF. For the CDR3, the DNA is TGCAGTGTTTTGGGAGAGATTGGAAACACCATATATTTT.

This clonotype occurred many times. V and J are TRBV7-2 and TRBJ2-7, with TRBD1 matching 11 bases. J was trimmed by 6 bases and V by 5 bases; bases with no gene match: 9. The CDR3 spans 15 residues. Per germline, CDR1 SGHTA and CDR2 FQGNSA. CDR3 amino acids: CASSQFGQGASEQYF. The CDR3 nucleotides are TGTGCCAGCAGCCAATTTGGACAGGGGGCGAGCGAGCAGTACTTC.

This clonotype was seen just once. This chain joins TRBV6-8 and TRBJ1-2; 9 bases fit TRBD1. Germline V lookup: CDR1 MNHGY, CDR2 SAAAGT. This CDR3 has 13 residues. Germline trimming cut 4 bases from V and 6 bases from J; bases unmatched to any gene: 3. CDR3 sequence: CASSSGQGNGYTF. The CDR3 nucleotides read TGTGCCAGCAGTTCGGGACAGGGTAATGGCTACACCTTC.

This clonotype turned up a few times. CDR3 in amino acids: CASSPLSGANVLTF. The CDR3 bases are TGCGCCAGCAGCCCCCTCTCTGGGGCCAACGTCCTGACTTTC. The chain combines TRBV4-1 with TRBJ2-6, with D unresolved. Germline V gene lookup returns CDR1 MGHRA and CDR2 YSYEKL. The CDR3 extends over 14 amino acids. The V end was cut by 4 bases, the J end by 0 bases, with 4 bases between.

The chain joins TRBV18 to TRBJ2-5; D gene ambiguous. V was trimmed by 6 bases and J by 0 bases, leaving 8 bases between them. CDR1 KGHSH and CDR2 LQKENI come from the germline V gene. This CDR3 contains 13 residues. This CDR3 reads CASSRENQETQYF. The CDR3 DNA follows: TGTGCCAGCTCGCGAGAAAACCAAGAGACCCAGTACTTC. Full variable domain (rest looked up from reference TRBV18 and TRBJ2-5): NAGVMQNPRHLVRRRGQEARLRCSPMKGHSHVYWYRQLPEEGLKFMVYLQKENIIDESGMPKERFSAEFPKEGPSILRIQQVVRGDSAAYFCASSRENQETQYFGPGTRLLVL.

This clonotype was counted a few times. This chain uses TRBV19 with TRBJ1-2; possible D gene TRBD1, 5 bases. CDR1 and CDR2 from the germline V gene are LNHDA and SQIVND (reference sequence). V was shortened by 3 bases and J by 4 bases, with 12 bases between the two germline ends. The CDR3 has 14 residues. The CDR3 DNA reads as TGTGCCAGTAGTATCCGCCGGGGGGGCTATGGCTACACCTTC. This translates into CASSIRRGGYGYTF.

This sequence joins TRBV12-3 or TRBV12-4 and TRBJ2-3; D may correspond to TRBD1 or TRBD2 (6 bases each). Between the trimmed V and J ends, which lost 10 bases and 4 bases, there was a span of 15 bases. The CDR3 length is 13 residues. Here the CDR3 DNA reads TGTGCCACCTCCCGGGGGCTCCCAGATACGCAGTATTTT. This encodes CATSRGLPDTQYF.

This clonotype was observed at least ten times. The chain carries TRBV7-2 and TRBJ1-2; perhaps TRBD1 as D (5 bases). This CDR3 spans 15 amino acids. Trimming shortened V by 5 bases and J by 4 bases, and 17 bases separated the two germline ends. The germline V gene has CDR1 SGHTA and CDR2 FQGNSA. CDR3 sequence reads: CASSPGPTETYGYTF. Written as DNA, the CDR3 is TGTGCCAGCAGCCCCGGACCGACAGAGACCTATGGCTACACCTTC.

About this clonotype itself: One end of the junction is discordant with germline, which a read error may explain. CDR3 loop: CDSSSTGLGYNEQFF. CDR3 DNA: TGTGACAGCAGCTCGACAGGGCTGGGCTACAATGAGCAGTTCTTC. The chain couples TRBV11-2 to TRBJ2-1, with 7 bases matching TRBD1. The CDR3 length is 15 residues. The V gene's germline CDR1 is SGHAT and CDR2 FQNNGV.

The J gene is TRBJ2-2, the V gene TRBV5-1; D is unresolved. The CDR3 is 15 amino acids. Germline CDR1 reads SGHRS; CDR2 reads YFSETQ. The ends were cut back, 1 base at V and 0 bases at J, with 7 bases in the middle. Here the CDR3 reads CASSLMQSNTGELFF. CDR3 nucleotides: TGCGCCAGCAGCTTGATGCAGTCGAACACCGGGGAGCTGTTTTTT.

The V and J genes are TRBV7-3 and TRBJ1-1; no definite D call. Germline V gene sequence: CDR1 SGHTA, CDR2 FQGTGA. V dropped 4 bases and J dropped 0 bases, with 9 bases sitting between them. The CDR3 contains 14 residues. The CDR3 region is CASSSRGLNTEAFF. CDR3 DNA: TGTGCCAGCAGCTCTCGTGGTCTGAACACTGAAGCTTTCTTT.

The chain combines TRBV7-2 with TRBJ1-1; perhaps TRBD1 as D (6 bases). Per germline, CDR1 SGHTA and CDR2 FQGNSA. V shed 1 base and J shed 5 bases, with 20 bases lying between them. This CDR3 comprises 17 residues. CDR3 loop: CASSLGFTGPLTTEAFF. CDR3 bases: TGTGCCAGCAGCTTAGGTTTCACAGGGCCTCTGACGACTGAAGCTTTCTTT. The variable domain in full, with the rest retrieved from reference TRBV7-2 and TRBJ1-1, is GAGVSQSPSNKVTEKGKDVELRCDPISGHTALYWYRQSLGQGLEFLIYFQGNSAPDKSGLPSDRFSAERTGGSVSTLTIQRTQQEDSAVYLCASSLGFTGPLTTEAFFGQGTRLTVV.

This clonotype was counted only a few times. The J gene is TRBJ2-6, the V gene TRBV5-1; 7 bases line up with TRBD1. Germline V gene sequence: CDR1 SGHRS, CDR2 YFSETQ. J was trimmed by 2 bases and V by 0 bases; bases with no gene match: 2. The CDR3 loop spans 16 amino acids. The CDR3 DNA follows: TGCGCCAGCAGCTTGGCTACAGGGGCTGGGGCCAACGTCCTGACTTTC. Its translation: CASSLATGAGANVLTF.

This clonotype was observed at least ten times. CDR3: CASSLAGTMNTEAFF. The DNA of the CDR3 is TGTGCCAGCAGCTTAGCCGGGACAATGAACACTGAAGCTTTCTTT. V gene TRBV7-2 combines with J gene TRBJ1-1, with D possibly being TRBD1 (6 bases). Germline V gene lookup returns CDR1 SGHTA and CDR2 FQGNSA. This CDR3 contains 15 residues. V was cut by 0 bases and J by 0 bases, with 8 bases left in between.

CDR3 DNA sequence: TGCGCCAGCAGCCAGCGCCACCAGGGGGGGGGGAACACCGGGGAGCTGTTTTTT. This codes for CASSQRHQGGGNTGELFF. The genes are TRBV4-3 and TRBJ2-2; perhaps D is TRBD1 or TRBD2 (7 bases each). The germline V and J ends were trimmed by 3 bases and 1 base, with 18 bases remaining between them. This CDR3 has 18 amino acids. The germline gives CDR1 LGHNA, CDR2 YSLEER.

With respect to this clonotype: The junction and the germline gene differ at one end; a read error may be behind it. CDR3 DNA: TGTGCCGGCAGTTCCGACATTCTAGGGGAAAAACTGTTTTTT. This codes for CAGSSDILGEKLFF. The chain uses TRBV12-3 or TRBV12-4 and TRBJ1-4; D remains unclear. CDR3 length equals 14 residues.

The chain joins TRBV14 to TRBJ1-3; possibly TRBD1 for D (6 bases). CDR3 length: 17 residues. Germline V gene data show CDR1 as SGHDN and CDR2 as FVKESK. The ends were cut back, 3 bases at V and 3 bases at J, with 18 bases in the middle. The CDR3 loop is CASSHTSGAIFGNTIYF. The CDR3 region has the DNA TGTGCCAGCAGCCACACATCAGGGGCGATCTTTGGAAACACCATATATTTT.

Written as DNA, the CDR3 is TGTGCCAGCAGCTTACGTGCGGACAGGGGCAATCAGCCCCAGCATTTT. Translation gives CASSLRADRGNQPQHF. The chain is built from TRBV11-2 and TRBJ1-5; 8 bases agree with TRBD1. The length of the CDR3 is 16 residues. The V gene end was trimmed by 2 bases and the J gene end by 2 bases; junction bases not matched to a gene: 5. From germline, CDR1 is SGHAT and CDR2 FQNNGV.

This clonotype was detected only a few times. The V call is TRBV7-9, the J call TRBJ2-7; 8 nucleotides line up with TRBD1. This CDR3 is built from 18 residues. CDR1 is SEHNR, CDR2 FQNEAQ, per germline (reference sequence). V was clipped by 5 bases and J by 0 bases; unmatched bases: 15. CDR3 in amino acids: CASSLKAQGVTFSYEQYF. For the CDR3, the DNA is TGTGCCAGCAGCCTAAAGGCACAGGGGGTGACTTTCTCCTACGAGCAGTACTTC. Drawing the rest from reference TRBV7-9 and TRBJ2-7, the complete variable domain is DTGVSQNPRHKITKRGQNVTFRCDPISEHNRLYWYRQTLGQGPEFLTYFQNEAQLEKSRLLSDRFSAERPKGSFSTLEIQRTEQGDSAMYLCASSLKAQGVTFSYEQYFGPGTRLTVT.